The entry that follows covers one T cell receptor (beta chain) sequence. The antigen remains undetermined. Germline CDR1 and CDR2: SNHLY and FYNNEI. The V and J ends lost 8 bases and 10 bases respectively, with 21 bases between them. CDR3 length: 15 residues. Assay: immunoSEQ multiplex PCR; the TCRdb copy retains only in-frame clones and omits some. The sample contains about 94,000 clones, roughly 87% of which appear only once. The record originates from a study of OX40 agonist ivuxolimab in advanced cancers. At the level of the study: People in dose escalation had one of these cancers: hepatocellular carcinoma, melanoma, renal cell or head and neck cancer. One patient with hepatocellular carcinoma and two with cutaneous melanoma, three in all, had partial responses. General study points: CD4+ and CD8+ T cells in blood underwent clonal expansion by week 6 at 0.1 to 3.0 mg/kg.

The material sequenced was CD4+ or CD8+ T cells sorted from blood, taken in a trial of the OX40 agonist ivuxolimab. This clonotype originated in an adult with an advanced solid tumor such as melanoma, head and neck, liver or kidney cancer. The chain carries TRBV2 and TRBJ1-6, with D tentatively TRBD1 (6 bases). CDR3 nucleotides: TGTGCCAGCGTGGGTGAGGGGGGGAGGAGATCACCCCTCCACTTT. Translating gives CASVGEGGRRSPLHF. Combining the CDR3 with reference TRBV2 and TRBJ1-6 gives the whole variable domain EPEVTQTPSHQVTQMGQEVILRCVPISNHLYFYWYRQILGQKVEFLVSFYNNEISEKSEIFDDQFSVERPDGSNFTLKIRSTKLEDSAMYFCASVGEGGRRSPLHFGNGTRLTVT.